This T cell receptor (beta chain) appears in the sequencing data of a study of T cell repertoires in cytomegalovirus infection. Germline loops: CDR1 SGHNT, CDR2 YENEEA. V shed 0 bases and J shed 6 bases, with 11 bases lying between them. This CDR3 has 14 residues. Notes on this clonotype: Its specificity is not known.

TCRdb independently ran MiXCR on the reads; one entry per CDR3 protein. The data show 250,000 to 300,000 distinct CDR3 sequences, with approximately 10% seen just once and about 16% held by the top ten. Broader study findings: In two of eight donors, the top clonotype was HLA-C-restricted CMV-specific.

This receptor was taken from a human donor in good health (CMV status not recorded). Some clones in this sample may be carry-over from other donors' samples. The rearrangement joins TRBV11-3 to TRBJ1-1; D gene uncertain. The sample was PBMCs. The CDR3 DNA reads as TGTGCCAGCAGCTTAGAGGGAGGGAGCCCTGAAGCTTTCTTT. It codes for CASSLEGGSPEAFF.